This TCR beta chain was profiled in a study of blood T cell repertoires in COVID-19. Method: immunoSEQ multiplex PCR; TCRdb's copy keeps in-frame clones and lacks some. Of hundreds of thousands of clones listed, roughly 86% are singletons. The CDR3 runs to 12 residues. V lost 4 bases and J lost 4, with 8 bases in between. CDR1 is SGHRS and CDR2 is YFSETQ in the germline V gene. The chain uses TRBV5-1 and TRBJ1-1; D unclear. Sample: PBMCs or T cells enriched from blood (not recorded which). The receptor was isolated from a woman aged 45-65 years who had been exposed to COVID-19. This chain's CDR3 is CASSPRGTEAFF. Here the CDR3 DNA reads TGCGCCAGCAGCCCTCGCGGCACTGAAGCTTTCTTT.